This TCR beta chain appears in the sequencing data of a study of blood T cell repertoires in COVID-19. V dropped 0 bases and J dropped 0; count of bases not matched to a gene: 6. This CDR3 contains 17 residues. Per the germline V gene, CDR1 is LGHDT and CDR2 is YNNKEL (reference sequence). The protocol was immunoSEQ multiplex PCR, while the TCRdb copy is restricted to in-frame clones and leaves out a portion. This sample has roughly 87,000 clones, with roughly 88% found just once. The sample was peripheral blood. The chain carries TRBV3-1 (or the pseudogene TRBV3-2) and TRBJ1-1, with 8 bases lining up with TRBD1. The receptor was isolated from a man aged 55 to 69 with acute or convalescent COVID-19. This CDR3 is CASSQERDRNLNTEAFF. The CDR3 DNA is TGTGCCAGCAGCCAAGAGCGGGACAGGAATTTGAACACTGAAGCTTTCTTT.